This T cell receptor beta chain was identified in a study of blood T cell repertoires in COVID-19. Study as a whole: Whether acute or convalescent, the COVID-19 samples came from the United States, Italy and Spain. In each case, the material was cDNA or gDNA derived from T cells, B-cell-depleted T cells, or PBMCs.

Trimming stripped 5 bases from V and 0 bases from J, with 11 bases between. This CDR3 contains 14 residues. Germline CDR1 SGHTA, CDR2 FQGTGA. This clone showed up just a few times. Only in-frame clones appear in the TCRdb table, and some are missing; sequencing was by immunoSEQ multiplex PCR. Altogether just under 90,000 clones are present, about nine tenths being singletons, with the ten largest covering around 0.44%. Sequences were obtained from peripheral blood. The source of this sequence is a man aged 55 to 70 with acute or convalescent COVID-19. The chain has TRBV7-3 and TRBJ2-7; possibly TRBD1 for D (5 bases). CDR3 in DNA: TGTGCCAGCAGCCCCTACAGGAGCTCCTACGAGCAGTACTTC. Its translation: CASSPYRSSYEQYF.